One and the same sample provided the 30 T cell receptor beta chains below, sequenced in a study of cytomegalovirus exposure and HLA in healthy donors. Amplification used 60 Vbeta primers and 13 Jbeta primers. Sequenced by immunoSEQ multiplex PCR; TCRdb stores in-frame clones only, minus some. The sample has roughly 250,000 clones; almost 85% are singletons. Sequenced sample: PBMCs. These receptors originate from a middle-aged woman in good health and CMV-seropositive.

The V and J genes are TRBV30 and TRBJ2-7; 10 bases fit TRBD2. Germline V lookup: CDR1 GTSNPN, CDR2 SVGIG (reference sequence). The ends lost 4 bases at V and 4 bases at J; junction bases unmatched: 4. The CDR3 length is 13 residues. As DNA, the CDR3 is TGTGCCTGGAAGCGGGAGGGCCGGTACGAGCAGTACTTC. Its translation: CAWKREGRYEQYF. The variable domain in full, completed from reference TRBV30 and TRBJ2-7, reads SQTIHQWPATLVQPVGSPLSLECTVEGTSNPNLYWYRQAAGRGLQLLFYSVGIGQISSEVPQNLSASRPQDRQFILSSKKLLLSDSGFYLCAWKREGRYEQYFGPGTRLTVT.

The chain combines TRBV11-3 with TRBJ2-7; D perhaps matches TRBD1 (5 bases). The CDR3 covers 14 residues. V was trimmed by 4 bases and J by 0 bases, leaving 10 bases between them. From germline, CDR1 is SGHNT and CDR2 YENEEA. CDR3 loop: CASSSRQSSYEQYF. CDR3 DNA sequence: TGTGCCAGCAGCTCCAGACAGAGCTCCTACGAGCAGTACTTC. Supplemented by reference TRBV11-3 and TRBJ2-7, the full variable domain reads EAGVVQSPRYKIIEKKQPVAFWCNPISGHNTLYWYLQNLGQGPELLIRYENEEAVDDSQLPKDRFSAERLKGVDSTLKIQPAELGDSAVYLCASSSRQSSYEQYFGPGTRLTVT.

The chain joins TRBV5-1 to TRBJ2-3; TRBD1 agrees at 7 bases. Germline V CDR1 and CDR2: SGHRS, YFSETQ. The trim removed 4 bases at V and 1 base at J, leaving 3 bases unmatched. This CDR3 comprises 14 residues. CDR3 sequence: CASSVTGGTDTQYF. The CDR3 DNA reads TGCGCCAGCAGCGTCACAGGGGGCACAGATACGCAGTATTTT.

CDR3 sequence (DNA): TGTGCCAGCTCACCTTCGGGAGGGCCAGATGGGACCCAGTACTTC. The encoded protein is CASSPSGGPDGTQYF. This rearrangement joins TRBV18 to TRBJ2-5, with 8 bases identical to TRBD2. V lost 3 bases, J lost 7 bases, and 10 bases stayed unmatched. The germline V gene encodes CDR1 KGHSH and CDR2 LQKENI. The CDR3 length is 15 residues.

The V call is TRBV4-3, the J call TRBJ2-2; 13 bases map to TRBD2. The germline V gene encodes CDR1 LGHNA and CDR2 YSLEER. The CDR3 has 17 residues. The V segment lost 1 base and the J segment 6 bases; nucleotides outside the gene matches: 5. The CDR3 region has the DNA TGCGCCAGCAGCCAAGGACTAGCGGGAGGAAGGGCCGGGGAGCTGTTTTTT. Amino acid sequence: CASSQGLAGGRAGELFF.

The chain links TRBV30 to TRBJ1-1; D perhaps matches TRBD1 (6 bases). CDR3 length: 16 amino acids. The V gene lost 0 bases and the J gene lost 1 base, with 15 bases spanning the gap. The germline CDR1 and CDR2 sequences are GTSNPN and SVGIG (reference sequence). The CDR3 spells CAWSVWRTVPNTEAFF. The DNA of the CDR3 is TGTGCCTGGAGTGTATGGAGGACAGTACCGAACACTGAAGCTTTCTTT.

This clone was detected a few times. The identical CDR3 is also encoded by other nucleotide sequences in the sample. This chain uses TRBV9 with TRBJ2-5, with D possibly being TRBD1 (5 bases). The V end was cut by 0 bases, the J end by 5 bases, with 8 bases between. The germline V gene has CDR1 SGDLS and CDR2 YYNGEE. The CDR3 is 13 amino acids. Here the CDR3 DNA reads TGTGCCAGCAGCGTAGCAAGGGGCGAGACCCAGTACTTC. It is translated as CASSVARGETQYF. The full variable domain, in which reference TRBV9 and TRBJ2-5 provide the parts outside the CDR3, is DSGVTQTPKHLITATGQRVTLRCSPRSGDLSVYWYQQSLDQGLQFLIQYYNGEERAKGNILERFSAQQFPDLHSELNLSSLELGDSALYFCASSVARGETQYFGPGTRLLVL.

The genes are TRBV28 and TRBJ2-7, with 8 bases identical to TRBD1. Germline V lookup: CDR1 MDHEN, CDR2 SYDVKM. This CDR3 is 15 amino acids long. V shed 5 bases and J 5 bases; nucleotides not matched to a gene: 11. DNA for the CDR3: TGTGCCAGCAGTCCGGGGGCAGGGGGCATCAACGAGCAGTACTTC. As protein: CASSPGAGGINEQYF.

This clone is a singleton in its sample. V gene TRBV28 combines with J gene TRBJ2-1; a weak D match, TRBD2 (6 bases). Trimming shortened V by 6 bases and J by 1 base, and 22 bases separated the two germline ends. This CDR3 is 18 amino acids long. Germline-derived CDR1 and CDR2 are MDHEN and SYDVKM. CDR3 nucleotide sequence: TGTGCCAGCAGGGCAGAGGGACTCCCTCTCGGGTCCTACAATGAGCAGTTCTTC. Residues: CASRAEGLPLGSYNEQFF.

V and J are TRBV25-1 and TRBJ2-1; 8 positions match TRBD2. The germline gives CDR1 MGHDK, CDR2 SYGVNS. The trim removed 6 bases at V and 6 bases at J, leaving 13 bases unmatched. The CDR3 consists of 16 residues. DNA of the CDR3: TGTGCCAGCAGCGCGGCTGGGACTAGTGGGGCCAATGAGCAGTTCTTC. Protein sequence: CASSAAGTSGANEQFF.

V usage is TRBV4-3 and J usage is TRBJ1-5, with D perhaps TRBD1 (6 bases). This CDR3 spans 15 amino acids. With 0 bases removed from V and 4 bases from J, the gap between germline ends came to 10 bases. Germline CDR1 LGHNA, CDR2 YSLEER. The CDR3 nucleotides are TGCGCCAGCAGCCAAGACGGGACACGGAATCAGCCCCAGCATTTT. Translated: CASSQDGTRNQPQHF.

The count of this clone is one. This rearrangement joins TRBV19 to TRBJ2-6, with D perhaps TRBD2 (5 bases). The V end lost 0 bases, the J end lost 0 bases, and 15 bases lay between the germline ends. Germline V gene data show CDR1 as LNHDA and CDR2 as SQIVND (reference sequence). This CDR3 is 19 amino acids long. The CDR3 DNA is TGTGCCAGTAGTATAGATCAGGTGGGTGGGAGCTCTGGGGCCAACGTCCTGACTTTC. Translation gives CASSIDQVGGSSGANVLTF.

This sequence joins TRBV11-2 and TRBJ2-7; D is possibly TRBD2 (6 bases). CDR1 and CDR2 (germline): SGHAT, FQNNGV. The V end lost 5 bases, the J end lost 5 bases, and 13 bases lay between the germline ends. The CDR3 sequence is 13 residues long. CDR3 sequence: CASSRTMRDEQYF. CDR3 coding DNA: TGTGCCAGCAGCAGGACTATGCGGGACGAGCAGTACTTC.

This clone was counted once. This rearrangement joins TRBV7-9 to TRBJ1-6; D remains ambiguous. Trimming shortened V by 4 bases and J by 7 bases, and 5 bases separated the two germline ends. Per the germline V gene, CDR1 is SEHNR and CDR2 is FQNEAQ (reference sequence). The length of the CDR3 is 12 residues. Here the CDR3 reads CASSSQNSPLHF. The CDR3 DNA reads TGTGCCAGCAGCTCCCAGAATTCACCCCTCCACTTT.

The genes are TRBV7-8 and TRBJ1-2; D not resolved. V shed 3 bases and J shed 4 bases, with 9 bases lying between them. CDR3 length equals 13 residues. CDR1 SGHVS and CDR2 FQNEAQ come from the germline V gene. The CDR3 spells CASSLSGFYGYTF. The CDR3 nucleotides are TGTGCCAGCAGCTTGTCGGGATTCTATGGCTACACCTTC.

This clone occurred a few times. The chain combines TRBV5-4 with TRBJ2-1, with D possibly being TRBD1 (5 bases). With 2 bases removed from V and 8 bases from J, the gap between germline ends came to 8 bases. The CDR3 loop spans 12 amino acids. Germline CDR1 reads SGHNT; CDR2 reads YYREEE (reference sequence). The CDR3 spells CASSFDSYEQFF. The CDR3, as DNA: TGTGCCAGCAGCTTCGACAGCTATGAGCAGTTCTTC.

This chain connects TRBV28 to TRBJ2-1; unclear D gene. The CDR3 sequence is 11 residues long. CDR1 and CDR2 from the germline V gene are MDHEN and SYDVKM. Trimming removed 6 bases from V and 7 bases from J, with 7 bases in between. The CDR3 region is CASRSENEQFF. The CDR3 DNA is TGTGCCAGCAGGAGTGAAAATGAGCAGTTCTTC.

This CDR3 is CASSYSSVMETQYF. The CDR3 DNA reads as TGTGCCAGCAGTTACTCTTCTGTTATGGAGACCCAGTACTTC. The chain uses TRBV6-5 and TRBJ2-5; unclear D gene. This CDR3 spans 14 amino acids. V dropped 0 bases and J dropped 5 bases, with 10 bases sitting between them. The germline gives CDR1 MNHEY, CDR2 SVGAGI.

The chain joins TRBV18 to TRBJ1-1; possible D gene TRBD1, 6 bases. V was cut by 3 bases and J by 4 bases, with 12 bases left in between. The CDR3 has 14 residues. The germline CDR1 and CDR2 sequences are KGHSH and LQKENI. The CDR3 DNA sequence: TGTGCCAGCTCACCTGGGCAGGGGAGCACTGAAGCTTTCTTT. This encodes CASSPGQGSTEAFF.

The rearrangement uses TRBV18 and TRBJ2-1; 8 nucleotides line up with TRBD2. This CDR3 is 13 amino acids long. After removal of 3 bases from V and 13 bases from J, the junction contained 8 bases not matched to a gene. The germline V gene has CDR1 KGHSH and CDR2 LQKENI. CDR3 nucleotides: TGTGCCAGCTCACCCGGCAGCGGGAGTCGTCAGTTCTTC. This gives the protein CASSPGSGSRQFF.

This chain uses TRBV5-6 with TRBJ2-1; TRBD2 might be the D (5 bases). Germline V gives CDR1 SGHDT, CDR2 YYEEEE. Trimming shortened V by 5 bases and J by 2 bases, and 14 bases separated the two germline ends. The CDR3 is 15 amino acids. CDR3 in amino acids: CASRTTRVPYNEQFF. The CDR3 DNA reads as TGTGCCAGCAGGACTACTAGGGTACCCTACAATGAGCAGTTCTTC.

This chain joins TRBV5-1 and TRBJ1-3; 11 bases are shared with TRBD1. This CDR3 region has 14 residues. Trimming removed 4 bases from V and 8 bases from J; junction bases left unmatched: 5. Germline loops: CDR1 SGHRS, CDR2 YFSETQ. CDR3 amino acids: CASSRGTGGDTIYF. CDR3 in DNA: TGCGCCAGCAGCCGGGGGACAGGGGGAGACACCATATATTTT.

The rearrangement uses TRBV4-3 and TRBJ2-1; TRBD2 matches 7 bases. The CDR3 consists of 15 residues. The V segment lost 0 bases and the J segment 10 bases; nucleotides outside the gene matches: 9. Germline V gene sequence: CDR1 LGHNA, CDR2 YSLEER. CDR3: CASSQERGTGLEQFF. In nucleotides, the CDR3 is TGCGCCAGCAGCCAAGAGCGGGGGACTGGTTTGGAGCAGTTCTTC.

The chain carries TRBV2 and TRBJ1-5; D unresolved. Trimming stripped 2 bases from V and 0 bases from J, with 8 bases between. Germline V CDR1 and CDR2: SNHLY, FYNNEI. The length of the CDR3 is 15 residues. CDR3 bases: TGTGCCAGCAGTGAAACGTCCTATAGCAATCAGCCCCAGCATTTT. Its translation: CASSETSYSNQPQHF.

The V call is TRBV27, the J call TRBJ1-2; 10 positions agree with TRBD1. Germline assignment: CDR1 MNHEY and CDR2 SMNVEV (reference sequence). V shed 2 bases and J 7 bases; nucleotides not matched to a gene: 1. The CDR3 consists of 13 residues. The CDR3 DNA reads TGTGCCAGCAGTTTAGGGACAGGGGCTGGCTACACCTTC. This sequence encodes CASSLGTGAGYTF.

This rearrangement joins TRBV2 to TRBJ2-4; D is undetermined. The CDR3 totals 14 residues. The germline V gene encodes CDR1 SNHLY and CDR2 FYNNEI. The CDR3 sequence: CACQVWKDKNIQYF. In DNA form, the CDR3 reads TGTGCATGCCAGGTCTGGAAAGACAAAAACATTCAGTACTTC. The entire variable domain, with the rest obtained from reference TRBV2 and TRBJ2-4, is as follows: EPEVTQTPSHQVTQMGQEVILRCVPISNHLYFYWYRQILGQKVEFLVSFYNNEISEKSEIFDDQFSVERPDGSNFTLKIRSTKLEDSAMYFCACQVWKDKNIQYFGAGTRLSVL.

V gene TRBV28 combines with J gene TRBJ2-7, with 9 bases fitting TRBD2. The CDR3 covers 14 residues. V lost 6 bases to trimming and J lost 2 bases; unmatched junction nucleotides: 5. Germline lookup yields CDR1 MDHEN and CDR2 SYDVKM. CDR3 sequence (DNA): TGTGCCAGCAGCGAGATAGCGGGAGCCTACGAGCAGTACTTC. Translating it yields CASSEIAGAYEQYF.

This clone occurred once. The J gene is TRBJ1-2, the V gene TRBV11-3; tentative D call: TRBD1 (5 bases). This CDR3 is built from 18 residues. V lost 0 bases and J 0 bases, leaving 17 bases between the germline ends. Germline CDR1 SGHNT, CDR2 YENEEA. Here the CDR3 DNA reads TGTGCCAGCAGCTTAGAGATGCAGGGACTGGTAGCTAACTATGGCTACACCTTC. Translated: CASSLEMQGLVANYGYTF.

The V call is TRBV6-5, the J call TRBJ1-1, with a tentative D call TRBD1 (5 bases). From germline, CDR1 is MNHEY and CDR2 SVGAGI. Deletions cut 4 bases from V and 5 bases from J, with 14 bases between. The CDR3 extends over 14 amino acids. Written as DNA, the CDR3 is TGTGCCAGCAGTTCGACAGTGACGCGGACTGAAGCTTTCTTT. Amino acids: CASSSTVTRTEAFF.

The chain recombines TRBV7-2 with TRBJ2-7, with TRBD2 matching 10 bases. Trimming removed 5 bases from V and 2 bases from J; junction bases left unmatched: 9. The germline V gene encodes CDR1 SGHTA and CDR2 FQGNSA. This CDR3 comprises 16 residues. DNA of the CDR3: TGTGCCAGCAGCCCGCTACTAGCGGGACCTACCTACGAGCAGTACTTC. Translating gives CASSPLLAGPTYEQYF.